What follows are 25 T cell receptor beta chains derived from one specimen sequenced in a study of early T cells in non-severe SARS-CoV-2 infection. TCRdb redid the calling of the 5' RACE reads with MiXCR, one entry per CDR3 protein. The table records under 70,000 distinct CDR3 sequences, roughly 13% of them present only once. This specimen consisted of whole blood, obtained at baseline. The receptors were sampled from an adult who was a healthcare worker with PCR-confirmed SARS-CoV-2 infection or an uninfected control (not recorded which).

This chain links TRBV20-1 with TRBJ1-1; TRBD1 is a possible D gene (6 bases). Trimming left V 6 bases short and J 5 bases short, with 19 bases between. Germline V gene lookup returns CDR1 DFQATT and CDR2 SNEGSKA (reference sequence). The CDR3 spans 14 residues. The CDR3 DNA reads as TGCAGTGCCCCTCGACAGGCAACAGGGACTGAAGCTTTCTTT. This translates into CSAPRQATGTEAFF.

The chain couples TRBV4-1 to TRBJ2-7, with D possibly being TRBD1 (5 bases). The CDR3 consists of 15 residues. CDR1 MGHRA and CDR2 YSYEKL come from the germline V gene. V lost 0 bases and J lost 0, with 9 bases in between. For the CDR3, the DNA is TGCGCCAGCAGCCAAGAAAGACAGAGCTCCTACGAGCAGTACTTC. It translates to CASSQERQSSYEQYF.

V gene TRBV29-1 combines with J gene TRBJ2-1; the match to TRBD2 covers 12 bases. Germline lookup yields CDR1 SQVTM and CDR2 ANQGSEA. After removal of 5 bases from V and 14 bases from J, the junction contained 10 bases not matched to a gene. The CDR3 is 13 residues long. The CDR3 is CSVSGLAGGPEFF. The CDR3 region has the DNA TGCAGCGTTTCGGGACTAGCGGGTGGACCCGAGTTCTTC.

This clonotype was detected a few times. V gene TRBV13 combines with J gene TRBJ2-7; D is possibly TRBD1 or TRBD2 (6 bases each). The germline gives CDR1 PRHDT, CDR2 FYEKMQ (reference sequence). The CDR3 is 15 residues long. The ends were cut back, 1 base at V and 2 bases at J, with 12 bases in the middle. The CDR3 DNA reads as TGTGCCAGCAGCTTAGAACGGGGGCCCACCTACGAGCAGTACTTC. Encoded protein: CASSLERGPTYEQYF. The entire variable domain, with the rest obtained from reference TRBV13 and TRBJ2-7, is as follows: AAGVIQSPRHLIKEKRETATLKCYPIPRHDTVYWYQQGPGQDPQFLISFYEKMQSDKGSIPDRFSAQQFSDYHSELNMSSLELGDSALYFCASSLERGPTYEQYFGPGTRLTVT.

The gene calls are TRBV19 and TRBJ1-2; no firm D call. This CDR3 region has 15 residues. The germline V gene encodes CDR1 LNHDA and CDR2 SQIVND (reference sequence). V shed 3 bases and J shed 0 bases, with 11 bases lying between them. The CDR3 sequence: CASSIARPANYGYTF. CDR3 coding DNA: TGTGCCAGTAGTATCGCCAGGCCAGCTAACTATGGCTACACCTTC. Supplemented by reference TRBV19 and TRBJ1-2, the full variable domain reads DGGITQSPKYLFRKEGQNVTLSCEQNLNHDAMYWYRQDPGQGLRLIYYSQIVNDFQKGDIAEGYSVSREKKESFPLTVTSAQKNPTAFYLCASSIARPANYGYTFGSGTRLTVV.

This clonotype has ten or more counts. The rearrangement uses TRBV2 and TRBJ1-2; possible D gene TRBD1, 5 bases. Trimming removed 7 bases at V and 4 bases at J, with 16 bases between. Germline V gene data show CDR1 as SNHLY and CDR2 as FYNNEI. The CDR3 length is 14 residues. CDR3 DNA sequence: TGTGCCAGCACCCCCGGGGCCGGCGGCTATGGCTACACCTTC. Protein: CASTPGAGGYGYTF.

The CDR3 reads CASSQEITGPNTEAFF. Written as DNA, the CDR3 is TGCGCCAGCAGCCAAGAGATTACAGGACCGAACACTGAAGCTTTCTTT. The chain recombines TRBV4-1 with TRBJ1-1, with a possible D match to TRBD1 (5 bases). V was shortened by 0 bases and J by 1 base, with 12 bases between the two germline ends. CDR1 is MGHRA and CDR2 is YSYEKL in the germline V gene. The CDR3 is 16 residues long.

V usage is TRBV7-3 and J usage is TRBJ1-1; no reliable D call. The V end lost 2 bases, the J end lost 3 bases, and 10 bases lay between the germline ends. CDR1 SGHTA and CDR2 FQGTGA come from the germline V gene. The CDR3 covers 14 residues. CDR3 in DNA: TGTGCCAGCAGCTTAGGCAGTGGGGACACTGAAGCTTTCTTT. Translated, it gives CASSLGSGDTEAFF.

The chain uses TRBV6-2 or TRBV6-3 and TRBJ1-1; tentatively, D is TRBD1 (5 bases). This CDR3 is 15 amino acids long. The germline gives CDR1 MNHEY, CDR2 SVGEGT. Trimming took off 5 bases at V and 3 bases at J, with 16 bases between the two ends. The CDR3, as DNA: TGTGCCAGCAGTCCGAGACTGGCGGGGGACACTGAAGCTTTCTTT. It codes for CASSPRLAGDTEAFF.

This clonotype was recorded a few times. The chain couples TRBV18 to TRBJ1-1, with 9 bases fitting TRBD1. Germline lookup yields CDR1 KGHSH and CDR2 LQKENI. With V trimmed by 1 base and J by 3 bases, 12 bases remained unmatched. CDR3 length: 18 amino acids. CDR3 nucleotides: TGTGCCAGCTCACCACTCGTTCCCGACAGGGGGTTACACACTGAAGCTTTCTTT. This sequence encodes CASSPLVPDRGLHTEAFF.

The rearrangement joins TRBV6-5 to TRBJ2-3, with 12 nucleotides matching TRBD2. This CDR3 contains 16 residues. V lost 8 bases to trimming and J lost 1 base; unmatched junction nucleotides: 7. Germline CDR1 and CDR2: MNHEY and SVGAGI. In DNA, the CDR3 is TGTGCCAGCCGAACTAGCGGGAGGAGGGGCACAGATACGCAGTATTTT. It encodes CASRTSGRRGTDTQYF.

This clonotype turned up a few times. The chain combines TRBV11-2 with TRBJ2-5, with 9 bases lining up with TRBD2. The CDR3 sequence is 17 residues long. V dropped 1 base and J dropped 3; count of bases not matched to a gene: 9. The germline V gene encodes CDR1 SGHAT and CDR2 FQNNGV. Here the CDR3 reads CASSLGDWASGEETQYF. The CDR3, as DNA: TGTGCCAGCAGCTTAGGGGATTGGGCTAGCGGGGAAGAGACCCAGTACTTC.

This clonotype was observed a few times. As DNA, the CDR3 is TGTGCCAGCAGTGATCCTGGACAGGGTAAAAGCTACGAGCAGTACTTC. Protein product: CASSDPGQGKSYEQYF. The gene calls are TRBV25-1 and TRBJ2-7; 8 bases map to TRBD1. Trimming removed 3 bases from V and 3 bases from J; junction bases left unmatched: 10. The germline gives CDR1 MGHDK, CDR2 SYGVNS. The CDR3 is made up of 16 amino acids.

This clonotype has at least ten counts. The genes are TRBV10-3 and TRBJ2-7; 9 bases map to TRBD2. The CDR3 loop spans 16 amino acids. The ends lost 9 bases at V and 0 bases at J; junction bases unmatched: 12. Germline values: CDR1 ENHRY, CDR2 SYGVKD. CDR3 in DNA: TGTGCCATGGGAGGCGGGGGGGAGCGTCACTCCTACGAGCAGTACTTC. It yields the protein CAMGGGGERHSYEQYF.

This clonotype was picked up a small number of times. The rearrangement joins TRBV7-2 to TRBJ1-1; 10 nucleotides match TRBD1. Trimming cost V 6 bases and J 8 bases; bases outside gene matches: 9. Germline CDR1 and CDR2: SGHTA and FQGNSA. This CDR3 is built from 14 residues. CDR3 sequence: CASRRAGQGLEAFF. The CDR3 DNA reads TGTGCCAGCAGACGAGCGGGACAGGGGTTAGAAGCTTTCTTT.

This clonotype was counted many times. The chain's CDR3 is CASSYSGQGDYEQYF. The CDR3 bases are TGTGCCAGCAGTTATTCGGGACAGGGAGACTACGAGCAGTACTTC. The chain employs TRBV6-9 and TRBJ2-7; 9 nucleotides match TRBD1. Germline-derived CDR1 and CDR2 are MNHGY and SVAAGI. The CDR3 extends over 15 amino acids. With 0 bases clipped from V and 3 bases from J, the junction kept 3 bases outside the gene matches.

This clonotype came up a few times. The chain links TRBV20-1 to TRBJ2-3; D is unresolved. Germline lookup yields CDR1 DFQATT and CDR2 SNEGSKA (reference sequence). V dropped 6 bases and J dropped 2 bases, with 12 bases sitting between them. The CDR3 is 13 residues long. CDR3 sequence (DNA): TGCAGTGCAGGACCGAGGCACACAGATACGCAGTATTTT. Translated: CSAGPRHTDTQYF.

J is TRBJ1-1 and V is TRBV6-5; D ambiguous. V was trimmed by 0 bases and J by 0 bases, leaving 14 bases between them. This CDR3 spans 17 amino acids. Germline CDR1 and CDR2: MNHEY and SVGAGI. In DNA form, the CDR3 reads TGTGCCAGCAGTTACTCCCCCAGACGGTACCTGAACACTGAAGCTTTCTTT. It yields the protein CASSYSPRRYLNTEAFF.

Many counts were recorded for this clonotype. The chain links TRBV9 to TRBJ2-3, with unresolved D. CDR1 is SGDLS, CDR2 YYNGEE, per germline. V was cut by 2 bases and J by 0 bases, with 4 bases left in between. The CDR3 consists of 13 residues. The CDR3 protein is CASSVVSTDTQYF. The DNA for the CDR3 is TGTGCCAGCAGCGTGGTTAGCACAGATACGCAGTATTTT.

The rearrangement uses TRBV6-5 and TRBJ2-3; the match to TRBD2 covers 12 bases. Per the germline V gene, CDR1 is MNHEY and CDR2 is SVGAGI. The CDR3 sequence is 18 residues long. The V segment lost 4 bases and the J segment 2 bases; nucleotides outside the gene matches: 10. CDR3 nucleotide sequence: TGTGCCAGCAGTTTACTCTCCGGGACTAGCGGGCCCACAGATACGCAGTATTTT. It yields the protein CASSLLSGTSGPTDTQYF.

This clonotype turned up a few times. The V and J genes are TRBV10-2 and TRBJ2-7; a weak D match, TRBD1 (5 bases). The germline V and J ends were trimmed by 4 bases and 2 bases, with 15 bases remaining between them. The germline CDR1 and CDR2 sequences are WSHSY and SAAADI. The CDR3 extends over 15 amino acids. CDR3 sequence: CASSVPKGQTYEQYF. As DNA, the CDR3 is TGCGCCAGCAGTGTCCCTAAGGGGCAGACCTACGAGCAGTACTTC.

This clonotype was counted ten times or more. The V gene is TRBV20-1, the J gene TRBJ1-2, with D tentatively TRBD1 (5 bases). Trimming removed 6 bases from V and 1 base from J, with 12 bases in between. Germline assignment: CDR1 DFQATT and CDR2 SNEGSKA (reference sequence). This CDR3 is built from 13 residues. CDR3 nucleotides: TGCAGTGCCGAGGGGCAGATTAACTATGGCTACACCTTC. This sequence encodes CSAEGQINYGYTF.

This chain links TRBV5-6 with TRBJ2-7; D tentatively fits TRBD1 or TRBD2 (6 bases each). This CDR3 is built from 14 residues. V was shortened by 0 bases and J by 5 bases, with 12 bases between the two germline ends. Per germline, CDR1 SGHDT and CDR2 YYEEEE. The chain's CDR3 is CASSLAGAGHEQYF. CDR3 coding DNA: TGTGCCAGCAGCTTGGCGGGGGCCGGCCACGAGCAGTACTTC.

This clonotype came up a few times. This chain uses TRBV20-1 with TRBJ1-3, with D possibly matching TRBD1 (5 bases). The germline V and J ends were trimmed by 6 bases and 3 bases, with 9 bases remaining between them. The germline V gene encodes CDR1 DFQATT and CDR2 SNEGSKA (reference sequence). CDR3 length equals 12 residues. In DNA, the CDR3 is TGCAGTGCAGGGGTTGGTGGAAACACCATATATTTT. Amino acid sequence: CSAGVGGNTIYF.

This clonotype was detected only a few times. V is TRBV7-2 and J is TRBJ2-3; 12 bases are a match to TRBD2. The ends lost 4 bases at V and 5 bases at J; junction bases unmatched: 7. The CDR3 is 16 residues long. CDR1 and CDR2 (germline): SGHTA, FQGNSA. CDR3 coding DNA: TGTGCCAGCAGCTCTCTAGCGGGGGGGGCTGGAGATACGCAGTATTTT. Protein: CASSSLAGGAGDTQYF.